This T cell receptor (beta chain) was sequenced during a study of T cells in Graves' hyperthyroidism and ophthalmopathy (dated by TCRdb to between 2019 and 2020). A note on the overall study: Peripheral blood samples were taken at initial diagnosis, before any treatment was given. Thyroid tissue and blood T-cell repertoires from about 6 Graves' hyperthyroidism patients were also compared in the study. After sampling, hyperthyroidism patients received methimazole starting at 30 mg daily, and ophthalmopathy patients received high-dose intravenous methylprednisolone. Prospective prediction of ophthalmopathy was tested in an independent validation cohort consisting of roughly 20 hyperthyroidism patients and about 17 patients who later progressed to ophthalmopathy. A discovery cohort of about 100 patients, approximately 45 with Graves' ophthalmopathy and roughly 59 with stable Graves' hyperthyroidism, was used to find distinguishing TCR V-J signatures. The paper reports TCR Vbeta CDR3 sequencing of more than 120 peripheral blood samples: some 44 ophthalmopathy, fewer than 85 hyperthyroidism and approximately 17 progressor patients. The 80 to 100 discovery patients were randomly divided into training and test sets at a 7:3 ratio.

From a lookup of the germline V gene, CDR1 and CDR2 are SQVTM and ANQGSEA. From cysteine to phenylalanine, the CDR3 is 14 amino acids long. Of the read, only the CDR3 DNA is kept; its 42 bases are in frame from base 1. The sample holds many counts of this clonotype. What antigen it recognizes has not been identified. Germline is not matched at one junction end, which may reflect a read error. Beyond this particular receptor, the publication reports: In validation, progression to ophthalmopathy was predicted by the model with around 71% sensitivity and around 76% specificity, a median of approximately 6.5 months before onset. Most expanded thyroid clonotypes (frequency above 0.001) were also found in blood, which suggests that blood repertoires may mirror thyroid immune responses. A model built on a 13 V-J signature distinguished ophthalmopathy from stable hyperthyroidism, reaching roughly 88% sensitivity and around 82% specificity in cross-validation and 80%/75% in testing. Sample size was not statistically predetermined, and blinding of investigators to group allocation was not performed.

The TCR beta CDR3 regions were amplified from the RNA transcripts. A first-round RT-PCR of the TCR CDR3 used the HTBI primer set with the Qiagen OneStep RT-PCR kit. The libraries were constructed in a second round of multiplex PCR and then size-selected and purified. Paired-end sequencing of the libraries was performed with 100 bp reads on an Illumina HiSeq2000. The authors' pipeline ran thus. SOAPnuke was used to process the raw data, removing reads that contained adapters or uncalled bases, had a mean Phred below 15, or lacked an exact match to the constant primer or identifier. High-quality paired reads were merged with COPE v1.2.5, and unique nucleotide sequences were defined as clonotypes. MiTCR v1.1 was used to align the clonotypes against IMGT TRBV, TRBD and TRBJ reference segments. The analysis was restricted to V-J combinations with a frequency above 0.0001, which together covered 99% to 99.2% of the repertoires. A TCS score was defined as the ratio of F50 (clonal expansion) to E x V (chaos), with BLOSUM62-based TCRdist applied between CDR3 peptides within each V-J. Welch's t-statistics and random forest reduced roughly 530 V-J features to some 14, which were used in a naive Bayes classifier (R e1071). TCRdb itself trimmed the public reads at Q25 with fastp, ran MiXCR and retained productive beta chains. Merged by CDR3 protein, the rows form single entries marked with the most common genes and DNA. TCRdb's processing, not the authors' own work, is the source of the V and J calls. For this sample there are 400,000 to 550,000 distinct CDR3 sequences; around 14% appear just once. The ten largest clones represent 15% to 20% of the sample.

Graves' hyperthyroidism was defined as stable when no progression to ophthalmopathy occurred over 18 months of follow-up. Hyperthyroidism patients were newly diagnosed, with disease duration under 2 months, and aged 18 to 65 years. Any patient with an uncontrolled infection, another autoimmune disease, pregnancy or lactation was excluded. Diagnoses relied on clinical symptoms, serum thyroxine and TRAb, thyroid ultrasound and orbital computed tomography. Ficoll-Paque density gradient centrifugation was used to isolate PBMCs from 8.5 to 10 ml of fresh peripheral blood. Trizol reagent was used to extract total RNA, and RNA quality was then checked on an Agilent 2100 Bioanalyzer.

The sample consisted of blood. The rearranged segments are TRBV29-1 and TRBJ2-5, and 13 junction bases match TRBD2. This TCR was recovered from a woman between 18 and 29 years old with Graves' hyperthyroidism. The CDR3 here reads CSVEGLAGEGTQYF. The DNA sequence is TGCAGCGTCGAAGGACTAGCGGGGGAAGGGACCCAGTACTTC.